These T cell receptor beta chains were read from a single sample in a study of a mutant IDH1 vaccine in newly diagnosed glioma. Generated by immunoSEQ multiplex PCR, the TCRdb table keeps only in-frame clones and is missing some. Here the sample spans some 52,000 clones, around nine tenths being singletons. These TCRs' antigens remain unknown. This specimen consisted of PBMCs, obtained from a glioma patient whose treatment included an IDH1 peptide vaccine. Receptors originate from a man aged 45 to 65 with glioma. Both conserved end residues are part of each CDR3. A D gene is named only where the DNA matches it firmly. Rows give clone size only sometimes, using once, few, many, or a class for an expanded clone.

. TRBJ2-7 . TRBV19 CASSGLTAIEQYF TGTGCCAGTAGTGGACTGACTGCGATTGAGCAGTACTTC
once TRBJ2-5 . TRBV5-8 CASSFFWGQTQYF TGTGCCAGCAGCTTTTTTTGGGGGCAGACCCAGTACTTC
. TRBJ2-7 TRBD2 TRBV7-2 CASSFTSGYSYEQYF TGTGCCAGCAGCTTCACTAGCGGGTACTCCTACGAGCAGTACTTC
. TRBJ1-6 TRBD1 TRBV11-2 CASSSRQGFNSPLHF TGTGCCAGCAGCTCCCGACAGGGTTTTAATTCACCCCTCCACTTT
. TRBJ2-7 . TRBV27 CASTQTRHLSYEQYF TGTGCCAGCACCCAAACTCGGCACCTATCCTACGAGCAGTACTTC
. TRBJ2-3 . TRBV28 CASSSLPTSASTDTQYF TGTGCCAGCAGTTCCCTGCCGACGAGCGCTAGCACAGATACGCAGTATTTT
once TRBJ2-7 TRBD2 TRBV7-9 CAGDPGTSRTYEQYF TGTGCCGGAGACCCCGGGACTAGCCGTACCTACGAGCAGTACTTC
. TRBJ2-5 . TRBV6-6 CASSGSKQTQYF TGTGCCAGCAGCGGGAGTAAACAGACCCAGTACTTC
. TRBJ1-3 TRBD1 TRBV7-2 CASSTTGDAGNTIYF TGTGCCAGCAGCACGACAGGGGATGCTGGAAACACCATATATTTT
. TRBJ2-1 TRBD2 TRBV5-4 CASSLRTSGSGQFF TGTGCCAGCAGCTTACGGACTAGCGGGAGCGGACAGTTCTTC
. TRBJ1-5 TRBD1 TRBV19 CASSMGQGARKPQHF TGTGCCAGTAGTATGGGACAGGGGGCTAGGAAGCCCCAGCATTTT
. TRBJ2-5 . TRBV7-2 CASSLGLIQGGETQYF TGTGCCAGCAGCTTAGGGTTGATTCAGGGCGGAGAGACCCAGTACTTC
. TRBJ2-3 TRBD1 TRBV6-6 CAGRGLSDTQYF TGTGCTGGCAGGGGGTTGTCAGATACGCAGTATTTT
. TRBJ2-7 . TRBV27 CASSLLGTYEQYF TGTGCCAGCAGTTTACTGGGGACCTACGAGCAGTACTTC
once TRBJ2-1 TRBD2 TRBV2 CASSEWREGNNEQFF TGTGCCAGCAGTGAGTGGCGGGAGGGGAACAATGAGCAGTTCTTC
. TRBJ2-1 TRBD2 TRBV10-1 CASSDRGGRGNEQFF TGCGCCAGCTCCGACCGGGGGGGGAGAGGAAATGAGCAGTTCTTC
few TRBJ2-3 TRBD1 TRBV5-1 CASSHGQGGFTQYF TGCGCCAGCAGCCATGGACAGGGTGGATTTACGCAGTATTTT
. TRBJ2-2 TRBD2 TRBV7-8 CASSLERDREDTGELFF TGTGCCAGCAGCTTAGAGCGGGATCGGGAAGACACCGGGGAGCTGTTTTTT
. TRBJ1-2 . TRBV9 CASSVTQDHGYTF TGTGCCAGCAGCGTCACCCAAGACCATGGCTACACCTTC
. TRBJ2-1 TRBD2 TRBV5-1 CASSPGLAGIYNEQFF TGCGCCAGCAGCCCGGGACTAGCGGGGATTTACAATGAGCAGTTCTTC
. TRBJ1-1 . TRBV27 CASTSTGNTEAFF TGTGCCAGCACCTCGACAGGGAACACTGAAGCTTTCTTT
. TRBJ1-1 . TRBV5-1 CASSLVAGANTEAFF TGCGCCAGCAGCTTGGTCGCAGGGGCAAACACTGAAGCTTTCTTT
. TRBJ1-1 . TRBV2 CASSEGVRGNTEAFF TGTGCCAGCAGTGAAGGAGTCAGGGGGAACACTGAAGCTTTCTTT
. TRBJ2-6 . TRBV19 CASSIERRRPSGANVLTF TGTGCCAGTAGTATAGAAAGAAGACGGCCCTCTGGGGCCAACGTCCTGACTTTC
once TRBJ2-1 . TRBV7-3 CASSSGRNEQFF TGTGCCAGCAGCTCCGGGCGAAATGAGCAGTTCTTC